This T cell receptor (beta chain) was sequenced in a study of blood T cell repertoires in COVID-19. Study details: Samples representing acute and convalescent COVID-19 were sourced from the United States, Italy and Spain.

With 6 bases clipped from V and 7 bases from J, the junction kept 6 bases outside the gene matches. Per germline, CDR1 SEHNR and CDR2 FQNEAQ (reference sequence). This CDR3 has 14 amino acids. Original analysis: Amplified reference gene primers provided the basis for estimating nucleated cell counts. Clones were read by immunoSEQ multiplex PCR, and TCRdb kept only the in-frame ones, dropping some. V, J and clone size derive from that table, while D and trimming were established from the DNA sequence. The table records almost 200,000 clones, around 85% of them present only once. This TCR came from a woman in her sixties or seventies with acute or convalescent COVID-19. The chain joins TRBV7-9 to TRBJ2-2, with TRBD1 matching 9 bases. The material sequenced was peripheral blood. The CDR3 loop reads CASRLGQGIGELFF. The CDR3 coding sequence is TGTGCCAGCAGATTGGGACAGGGCATCGGGGAGCTGTTTTTT. Complete variable domain (other parts from reference TRBV7-9 and TRBJ2-2): DTGVSQNPRHKITKRGQNVTFRCDPISEHNRLYWYRQTLGQGPEFLTYFQNEAQLEKSRLLSDRFSAERPKGSFSTLEIQRTEQGDSAMYLCASRLGQGIGELFFGEGSRLTVL.